This T cell receptor beta chain appears in the sequencing data of a study of blood T cell repertoires in COVID-19 (dated by TCRdb to 2018 to 2021). Regarding the research as a whole: Samples from collaborators originated in the United States, Italy and Spain and spanned both the acute and convalescent phases of COVID-19. The material from the prospective study consisted of cDNA or gDNA derived from T cells, B-cell-depleted T cells, or PBMCs. Deeply sampled blood TCRbeta repertoires from subjects exposed to, actively infected with, or recovered from COVID-19 were included in the dataset. The repertoires were released in a freely available public database meant as a resource for research on the immune response to SARS-CoV-2. Samples came from the ongoing ImmuneRACE study (first 160 participants) plus 1,254 subjects from 6 global collaborators. Sample metadata almost always included a de-identified subject ID, COVID-19 status, age in years and sex. HLA class I and class II types, where available, came from metadata supplied by the sample provider rather than from assay-based typing.

Here is what the overall study found, with its caveats: Clinical and demographic metadata were provided uncurated, with the amount varying by source and participant.

The collaborating institutions used their own protocols to collect whole blood in K2EDTA tubes. For TCRbeta analysis, collaborator samples were shipped as frozen whole blood, as isolated PBMCs, or as DNA extracted from either sample type. On this clone: Its antigen is still unknown. One end of the junction is discordant with germline, which a read error may explain.

The immunoSEQ Assay, a bias-controlled multiplex PCR, was used to amplify TCRbeta CDR3 regions from genomic DNA. As for the authors' bioinformatics: Within the assay, amplification of reference gene primers was used to estimate how many nucleated cells each sample contained. Sequence reads were collapsed and filtered to measure the absolute abundance of every unique TCRbeta CDR3 rearrangement. For each sample, productive Simpson clonality was calculated by taking the square root of Simpson's diversity index across productive rearrangements. In its TCRdb copy, this immuneACCESS table keeps in-frame sequences only and misses some clones. Where compared with another copy, unresolved V genes explain less than half of these, and the others have no known cause. D and trimming were read from the DNA, whereas the V and J calls and clone size are those reported in that table. This sample comprises about 82,000 clones, around 80% of them detected only once. In total, the top ten clones hold around 12% of the sample.

The CDR3, cysteine through phenylalanine, is 12 amino acids long. Of the read, only the CDR3 DNA is kept; its 36 bases are in frame from base 1. Sequences SGHDT (CDR1) and YYEEEE (CDR2) are obtained from the germline V gene. Sequenced: peripheral blood. The chain joins TRBV5-6 to TRBJ1-1; no D segment can be confidently identified. The source is a woman aged 40 to 50 with active or convalescent COVID-19. The nucleotides are TGTGCCAGCAGCTTGACAGTTCAAAGCCCCTCCTTT. Its translation is CASSLTVQSPSF. Reference TRBV5-6 and TRBJ1-1 genes cover what lies past the CDR3, so the full variable domain is DAGVTQSPTHLIKTRGQQVTLRCSPKSGHDTVSWYQQALGQGPQFIFQYYEEEERQRGNFPDRFSGHQFPNYSSELNVNALLLGDSALYLCASSLTVQSPSFGQGTRLTVV.